What follows are 18 T cell receptor beta chains derived from one specimen sequenced in a study of PD-1 blockade in classical Hodgkin lymphoma. Each patient relapsed following autologous stem cell transplantation, and prior brentuximab vedotin exposure differed. This table comes from immunoSEQ multiplex PCR, and its TCRdb copy is limited to in-frame clones, with some not included. The sample includes fewer than 80,000 clones, around 75% of them seen just once. Sequencing used peripheral blood mononuclear cells (PBMCs), obtained before the second cycle of nivolumab. Receptor source: a human donor with classical Hodgkin lymphoma.

V gene TRBV5-1 combines with J gene TRBJ1-6, with D perhaps matching TRBD1 (5 bases). Germline V gene data show CDR1 as SGHRS and CDR2 as YFSETQ. V lost 4 bases, J lost 10 bases, and 18 bases lay in between. The CDR3 extends over 15 amino acids. The CDR3 DNA reads TGCGCCAGCAGCCCGAGTACGGGGCAGCAGTCACCCCTCCACTTT. Amino acid sequence: CASSPSTGQQSPLHF. Complete variable domain (other parts from reference TRBV5-1 and TRBJ1-6): KAGVTQTPRYLIKTRGQQVTLSCSPISGHRSVSWYQQTPGQGLQFLFEYFSETQRNKGNFPGRFSGRQFSNSRSEMNVSTLELGDSALYLCASSPSTGQQSPLHFGNGTRLTVT.

The V and J genes are TRBV2 and TRBJ2-7, with 7 bases identical to TRBD1. J gave up 7 bases and V 4 bases, and 13 bases lay outside the gene matches. This CDR3 is 15 amino acids long. Per the germline V gene, CDR1 is SNHLY and CDR2 is FYNNEI. The CDR3 reads CASSGPQTGEREQYF. The CDR3 DNA follows: TGTGCCAGCAGTGGCCCACAAACAGGGGAGAGGGAGCAGTACTTC.

The chain joins TRBV6-5 to TRBJ1-6; no firm D call. V was shortened by 4 bases and J by 7 bases, with 14 bases between the two germline ends. Per germline, CDR1 MNHEY and CDR2 SVGAGI. The CDR3 contains 15 residues. CDR3 residues: CASSSSIGANSPLHF. CDR3 bases: TGTGCCAGCAGTTCGTCAATCGGAGCAAATTCACCCCTCCACTTT.

The gene calls are TRBV6-5 and TRBJ2-7; maybe TRBD1 (5 bases). Looked up from germline, CDR1 is MNHEY and CDR2 is SVGAGI. Trimming removed 5 bases from V and 3 bases from J, with 14 bases in between. The CDR3 totals 14 residues. The DNA of the CDR3 is TGTGCCAGCAGTGAAAGGGGTTCTCTCTACGAGCAGTACTTC. Residues: CASSERGSLYEQYF.

The chain employs TRBV4-1 and TRBJ2-7; 9 bases are shared with TRBD1. Per germline, CDR1 MGHRA and CDR2 YSYEKL. This CDR3 contains 15 residues. J was trimmed by 6 bases and V by 0 bases; bases with no gene match: 6. The CDR3 sequence is CASSQEGTGYGEQYF. DNA for the CDR3: TGCGCCAGCAGCCAAGAAGGGACAGGGTACGGCGAGCAGTACTTC.

The sample holds a few counts of this clone. The chain uses TRBV30 and TRBJ2-5; D is possibly TRBD2 (5 bases). This CDR3 is 12 amino acids long. Germline-derived CDR1 and CDR2 are GTSNPN and SVGIG (reference sequence). V lost 8 bases to trimming and J lost 5 bases, with 15 bases between them. DNA of the CDR3: TGTGCCGGCACGGGGTTTGGGGAGACCCAGTACTTC. This gives the protein CAGTGFGETQYF.

The chain uses TRBV11-2 and TRBJ1-2, with D hard to call. CDR3 length: 14 residues. V was clipped by 4 bases and J by 2 bases, with 11 bases between them. Germline V gene data show CDR1 as SGHAT and CDR2 as FQNNGV. This CDR3 reads CASSSFGINYGYTF. CDR3 sequence (DNA): TGTGCCAGCAGCTCCTTCGGTATCAACTATGGCTACACCTTC.

The chain is built from TRBV6-5 and TRBJ1-2; D unresolved. CDR3 length: 12 residues. The V and J ends lost 2 bases and 6 bases respectively, with 7 bases between them. The germline V gene encodes CDR1 MNHEY and CDR2 SVGAGI. The CDR3, as DNA: TGTGCCAGCAGTTACGACCAGCATGGCTACACCTTC. It specifies CASSYDQHGYTF.

The chain couples TRBV4-2 to TRBJ1-6, with D unresolved. The CDR3 is 17 amino acids. Germline lookup yields CDR1 LGHNA and CDR2 YNFKEQ. Trimming took 0 bases from V and 6 from J, leaving 15 bases between them. The CDR3, as DNA: TGTGCCAGCAGCCAAGACGCGCGCGTTCGGGGTAATTCACCCCTCCACTTT. It encodes CASSQDARVRGNSPLHF.

This clone qualifies as medium-sized. The chain links TRBV4-1 to TRBJ1-2; D gene unclear. The CDR3 length is 15 residues. V lost 0 bases, J lost 3 bases, and 11 bases lay in between. Germline V CDR1 and CDR2: MGHRA, YSYEKL. CDR3 nucleotide sequence: TGCGCCAGCAGCCAAGAAACGGTGGCGTACTATGGCTACACCTTC. It translates to CASSQETVAYYGYTF.

CDR3 in amino acids: CASSLLAEGTDTQYF. The DNA of the CDR3 is TGTGCCAGCAGTCTACTAGCGGAGGGGACAGATACGCAGTATTTT. The chain uses TRBV6-5 and TRBJ2-3; 8 nucleotides match TRBD2. Germline-derived CDR1 and CDR2 are MNHEY and SVGAGI. The CDR3 length is 15 residues. The trim removed 5 bases at V and 3 bases at J, leaving 7 bases unmatched.

This clone was seen at least ten times. The chain couples TRBV7-6 to TRBJ2-3; D may be TRBD2 (5 bases). Germline V gene lookup returns CDR1 SGHVS and CDR2 FNYEAQ. The CDR3 runs to 13 residues. V was trimmed by 8 bases and J by 2 bases, leaving 11 bases between them. The CDR3 DNA reads TGTGCCAGCGGGAGCCTCTACACAGATACGCAGTATTTT. Translation gives CASGSLYTDTQYF.

V gene TRBV15 combines with J gene TRBJ1-2, with D uncertain. CDR1 is LNHNV, CDR2 YYDKDF, per germline (reference sequence). V lost 1 base to trimming and J lost 7 bases, with 10 bases between them. CDR3 length: 13 amino acids. CDR3 amino acids: CATSRGVGAGYTF. CDR3 in DNA: TGTGCCACCAGCAGAGGGGTGGGCGCTGGCTACACCTTC.

The V gene is TRBV11-2, the J gene TRBJ2-7; no definite D call. The CDR3 consists of 14 residues. V lost 4 bases and J lost 4, with 14 bases in between. Germline V CDR1 and CDR2: SGHAT, FQNNGV. DNA for the CDR3: TGTGCCAGCAGCTGGTACTCGGGCCCTTACGAGCAGTACTTC. Its translation is CASSWYSGPYEQYF.

The table lists this clone with a count of one. The CDR3 loop is CASSATTGIQYF. CDR3 bases: TGTGCCAGCAGCGCGACGACGGGCATTCAGTACTTC. The chain is built from TRBV7-8 and TRBJ2-4, with D hard to call. The CDR3 is made up of 12 amino acids. Looked up from germline, CDR1 is SGHVS and CDR2 is FQNEAQ. The ends were cut back, 5 bases at V and 9 bases at J, with 11 bases in the middle.

Only one count was recorded for this clone. V gene TRBV19 combines with J gene TRBJ1-4; 7 nucleotides agree with TRBD1. The CDR3 length is 14 residues. Germline V gives CDR1 LNHDA, CDR2 SQIVND (reference sequence). V dropped 4 bases and J dropped 4; count of bases not matched to a gene: 3. The CDR3 spells CASSTQGRNEKLFF. CDR3 DNA: TGTGCCAGTAGTACACAGGGGCGTAATGAAAAACTGTTTTTT.

The chain recombines TRBV10-2 with TRBJ2-2; 7 nucleotides align to TRBD2. Trimming at V came to 2 bases and at J to 0 bases, leaving 6 bases not matched to a gene. Germline assignment: CDR1 WSHSY and CDR2 SAAADI. This CDR3 spans 17 amino acids. The CDR3: CASSERSGETNTGELFF. CDR3 nucleotides: TGCGCCAGCAGTGAGAGAAGCGGGGAAACGAACACCGGGGAGCTGTTTTTT.

The V gene is TRBV2, the J gene TRBJ1-4; D is unresolved. V was shortened by 10 bases and J by 3 bases, with 21 bases between the two germline ends. The CDR3 is made up of 16 amino acids. Germline lookup yields CDR1 SNHLY and CDR2 FYNNEI. The CDR3 DNA is TGTGCCACCCAATTCTCCCCTTCGTCGGCTAATGAAAAACTGTTTTTT. It specifies CATQFSPSSANEKLFF.